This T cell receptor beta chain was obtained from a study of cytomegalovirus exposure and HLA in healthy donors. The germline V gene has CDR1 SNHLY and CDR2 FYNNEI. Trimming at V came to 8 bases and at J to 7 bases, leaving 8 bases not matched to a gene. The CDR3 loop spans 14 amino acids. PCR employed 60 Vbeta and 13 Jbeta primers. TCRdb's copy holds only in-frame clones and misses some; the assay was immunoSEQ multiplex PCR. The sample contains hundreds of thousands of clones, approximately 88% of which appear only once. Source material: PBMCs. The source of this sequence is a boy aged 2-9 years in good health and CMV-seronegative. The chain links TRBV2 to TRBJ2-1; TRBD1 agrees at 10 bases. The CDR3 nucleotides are TGTGCCAGCTCTATGGGACAGGGGTGGAATGAGCAGTTCTTC. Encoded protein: CASSMGQGWNEQFF.